These 2 T cell receptor beta chains came from one sample sequenced in a study of identical twins. TCRdb reanalysed the 5' RACE reads using MiXCR and keeps one entry per CDR3 protein. The sample gives roughly 750,000 distinct CDR3 sequences, around 21% of which show up once; about 4.5% is in the top ten. These data also featured in a second study, about T cells expressing NK-cell markers.

Sequencing input: PBMCs. These receptors all come from a young woman in good health.

The sample holds many counts of this clonotype. The rearrangement uses TRBV7-6 and TRBJ2-3; D may match TRBD1 or TRBD2 (6 bases each). The CDR3 consists of 14 residues. The V gene lost 5 bases and the J gene lost 3 bases, with 12 bases spanning the gap. Per the germline V gene, CDR1 is SGHVS and CDR2 is FNYEAQ. The CDR3 spells CASSETGGTDTQYF. Written as DNA, the CDR3 is TGTGCCAGCAGCGAGACAGGAGGGACAGATACGCAGTATTTT.

A few counts support this clonotype. The rearrangement uses TRBV10-3 and TRBJ2-1; no definite D call. Germline-derived CDR1 and CDR2 are ENHRY and SYGVKD. Trimming pared 4 bases from V and 0 bases from J, leaving 10 bases between. There are 15 residues in the CDR3. This CDR3 is CAISGLGDSYNEQFF. In DNA form, the CDR3 reads TGTGCCATCAGTGGTCTTGGCGACTCCTACAATGAGCAGTTCTTC.